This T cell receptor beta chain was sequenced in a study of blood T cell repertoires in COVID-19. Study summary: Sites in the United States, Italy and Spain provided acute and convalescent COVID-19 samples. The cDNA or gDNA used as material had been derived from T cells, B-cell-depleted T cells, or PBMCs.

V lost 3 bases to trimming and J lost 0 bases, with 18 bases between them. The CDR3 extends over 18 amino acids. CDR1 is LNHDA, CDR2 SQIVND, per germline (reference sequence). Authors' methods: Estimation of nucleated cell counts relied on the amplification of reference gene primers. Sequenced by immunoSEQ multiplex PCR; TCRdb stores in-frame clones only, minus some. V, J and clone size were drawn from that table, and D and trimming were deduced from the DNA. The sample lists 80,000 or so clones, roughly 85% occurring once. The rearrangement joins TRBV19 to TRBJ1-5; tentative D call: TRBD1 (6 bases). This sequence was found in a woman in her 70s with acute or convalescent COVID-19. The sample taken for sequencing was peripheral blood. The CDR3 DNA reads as TGTGCCAGTAGTATTTCGGACAGCCTTAGATTTAGCAATCAGCCCCAGCATTTT. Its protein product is CASSISDSLRFSNQPQHF.